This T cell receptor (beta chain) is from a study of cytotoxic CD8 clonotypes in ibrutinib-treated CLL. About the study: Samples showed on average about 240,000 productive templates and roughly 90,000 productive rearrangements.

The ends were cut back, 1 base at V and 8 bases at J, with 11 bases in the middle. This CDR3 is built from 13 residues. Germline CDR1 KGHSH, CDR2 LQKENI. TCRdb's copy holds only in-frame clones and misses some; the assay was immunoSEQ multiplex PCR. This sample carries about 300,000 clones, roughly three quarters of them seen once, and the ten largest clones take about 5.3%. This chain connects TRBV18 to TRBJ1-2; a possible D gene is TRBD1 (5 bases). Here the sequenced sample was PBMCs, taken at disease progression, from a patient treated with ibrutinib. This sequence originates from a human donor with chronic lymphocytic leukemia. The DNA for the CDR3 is TGTGCCAGCTCACCACAGGGGATAAAAGGCTACACCTTC. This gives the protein CASSPQGIKGYTF.